The present entry profiles one T cell receptor beta chain with its context. The data derive from a study of blood T cell repertoires in COVID-19. Study-wide background: Samples of COVID-19 (acute and convalescent) were obtained from the United States, Italy and Spain. Sources were T cells, B-cell-depleted T cells, or PBMCs; the material itself was cDNA or gDNA.

The ends were cut back, 3 bases at V and 6 bases at J, with 5 bases in the middle. CDR3 length: 11 amino acids. The V gene's germline CDR1 is SGHTA and CDR2 FQGNSA. Seattle researchers signed up patients amid active infection and tracked them longitudinally. Source study methods: Reference gene primer amplification gave nucleated cell count estimates. The method was immunoSEQ multiplex PCR; TCRdb's version includes in-frame clones alone and lacks a portion of them. The V and J calls and clone size come from that table; D and trimming were worked out from the DNA. The sample lists 250,000 to 350,000 clones, approximately 84% occurring once.

The chain combines TRBV7-2 with TRBJ1-1, with unresolved D. The receptor comes from a human donor with COVID-19, enrolled during active disease. The donor label of this sample is uncertain. The specimen sequenced was peripheral blood. CDR3 sequence: CASSFNSEAFF. CDR3 in DNA: TGTGCCAGCAGCTTTAACTCTGAAGCTTTCTTT.